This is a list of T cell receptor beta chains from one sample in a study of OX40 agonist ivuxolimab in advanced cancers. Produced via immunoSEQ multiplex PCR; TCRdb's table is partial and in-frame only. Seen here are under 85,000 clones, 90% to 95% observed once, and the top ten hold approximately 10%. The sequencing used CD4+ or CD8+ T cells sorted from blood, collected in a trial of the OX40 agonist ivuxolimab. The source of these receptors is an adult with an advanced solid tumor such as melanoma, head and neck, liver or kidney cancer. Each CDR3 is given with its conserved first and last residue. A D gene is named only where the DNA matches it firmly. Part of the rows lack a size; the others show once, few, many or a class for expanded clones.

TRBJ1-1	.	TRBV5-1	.	TGCGCCAGCAGCCTCGGACGGGGAGGCAAGAACACTGAAGCTTTCTTT	CASSLGRGGKNTEAFF
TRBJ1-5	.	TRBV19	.	TGTGCCAGTAGATTTGGGGGCCAGCCCCAGCATTTT	CASRFGGQPQHF
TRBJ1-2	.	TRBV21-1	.	TGTGCCAGCAGCAAAGAAAAGGGACAGGGTACCTATGGCTACACCTTC	CASSKEKGQGTYGYTF
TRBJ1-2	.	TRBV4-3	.	TGCGCCAGCAGCCAAGATTGGGCAGGGGCTCATGGCTACACCTTC	CASSQDWAGAHGYTF
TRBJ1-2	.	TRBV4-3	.	TGCGCCAGCAGCCAAGAGACTCGCTATGGCTACACCTTC	CASSQETRYGYTF
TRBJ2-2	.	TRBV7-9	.	TGTGCCAGCAGCGACGCCAGGACGGCCGGGGAGCTGTTTTTT	CASSDARTAGELFF
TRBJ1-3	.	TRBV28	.	TGTGCCAGCAGTACAGTCTACTCTGGAAACACCATATATTTT	CASSTVYSGNTIYF
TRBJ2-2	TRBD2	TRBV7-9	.	TGTGCCAGCGCGCCGGGACTAGATATCGGGGAGCTGTTTTTT	CASAPGLDIGELFF
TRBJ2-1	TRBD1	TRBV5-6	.	TGTGCCAGCAGCTTAGGGACAGGCTCTCCCCGCAATGAGCAGTTCTTC	CASSLGTGSPRNEQFF
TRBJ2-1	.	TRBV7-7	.	TGTGCTAGCAGCTTATCATTGGGCAATGAGCAGTTCTTC	CASSLSLGNEQFF
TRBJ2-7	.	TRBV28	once	TGTGCCAGCAGTTCTGGGTTCTACGAGCAGTACTTC	CASSSGFYEQYF
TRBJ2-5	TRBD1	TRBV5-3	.	TGTGCCAGAAGCCTACGGGACAGTCAAGAGACCCAGTACTTC	CARSLRDSQETQYF
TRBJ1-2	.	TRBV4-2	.	TGTGCCAGCAGCCATGCGTATGGCTACACCTTC	CASSHAYGYTF
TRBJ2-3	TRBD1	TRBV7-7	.	TGTGCTAGCAGCCCGGACAGGGTGACAGATACGCAGTATTTT	CASSPDRVTDTQYF
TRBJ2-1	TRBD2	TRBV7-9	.	TGTGCCAGCAGCTCCTCTGGCGGGAGCTCCTACAATGAGCAGTTCTTC	CASSSSGGSSYNEQFF
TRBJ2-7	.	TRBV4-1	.	TGCGCCAGCAGCCCACCCTCTCCCGGGCCCTCCTACGAGCAGTACTTC	CASSPPSPGPSYEQYF
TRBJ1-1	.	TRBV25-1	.	TGTGCCAGCCGGTGGGGTTACCTTACTGAAGGGTCTGAAGCTTTCTTT	CASRWGYLTEGSEAFF
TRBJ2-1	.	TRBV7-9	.	TGTGCCAGCAGCTTTTTTCCCCTAGTATCCCCCAACAATGAGCAGTTCTTC	CASSFFPLVSPNNEQFF
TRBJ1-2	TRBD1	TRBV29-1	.	TGCAGCGTTGTCCGGACAGGGGGCCCTAACTATGGCTACACCTTC	CSVVRTGGPNYGYTF
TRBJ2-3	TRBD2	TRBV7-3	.	TGTGCCAGCAGCCCGAGCGGACTAGCGGGGATTCCAGATACGCAGTATTTT	CASSPSGLAGIPDTQYF
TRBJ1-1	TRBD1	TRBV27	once	TGTGCCAGCAGCTTTTCAGGACAGGGGGGCACTGAAGCTTTCTTT	CASSFSGQGGTEAFF
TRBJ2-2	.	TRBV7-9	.	TGTGCCAGCAGCCCCGGGGAGCTGTTTTTT	CASSPGELFF
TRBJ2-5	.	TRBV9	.	TGTGCCAGCAGCCTCCCCGGCGGGACCCAGTACTTC	CASSLPGGTQYF
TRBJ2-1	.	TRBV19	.	TGTGCCAGTAGTATGGGTCTAGCGTTAGGTGAGCAGTTCTTC	CASSMGLALGEQFF
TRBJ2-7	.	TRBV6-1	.	TGTGCCAGCAGGTCCGGGTGGGCATTATTCCACGAGCAGTACTTC	CASRSGWALFHEQYF
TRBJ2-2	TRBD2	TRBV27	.	TGTGCCAGCAGTATGGGACTAGCGGCGAGCGGGGAGCTGTTTTTT	CASSMGLAASGELFF
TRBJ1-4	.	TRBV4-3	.	TGCGCCAGCAGCCAAAGTTGGGTAGGGATTAATGAAAAACTGTTTTTT	CASSQSWVGINEKLFF
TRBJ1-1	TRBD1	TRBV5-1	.	TGCGCCAGCACCCTGACAGGGGGAGTCACTGAAGCTTTCTTT	CASTLTGGVTEAFF
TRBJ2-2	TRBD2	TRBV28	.	TGTGCCAGCAGGGGGACTACAGTAAGCACCGGGGAGCTGTTTTTT	CASRGTTVSTGELFF
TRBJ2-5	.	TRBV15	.	TGTGCCACCAGCAGAGATCGGTTCCAAGAGACCCAGTACTTC	CATSRDRFQETQYF
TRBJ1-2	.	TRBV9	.	TGTGCCAGCAGCGTAAGTCGCGGACAGAGAAAGCATGGCTACACCTTC	CASSVSRGQRKHGYTF
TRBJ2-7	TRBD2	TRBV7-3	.	TGTGCCAGCAGCTTAATTACGATAGCGGGAGGCTACGAGCAGTACTTC	CASSLITIAGGYEQYF
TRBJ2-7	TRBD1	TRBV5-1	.	TGCGCCAGCAGCTTGGTAGGACAGGGTCTTGACGAGCAGTACTTC	CASSLVGQGLDEQYF
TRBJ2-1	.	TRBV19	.	TGTGCCAGTAGTATTGCTGGGTACAATGAGCAGTTCTTC	CASSIAGYNEQFF
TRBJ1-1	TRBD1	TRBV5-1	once	TGCGCCAGCAGCTGGACAGGGAGCACTGAAGCTTTCTTT	CASSWTGSTEAFF
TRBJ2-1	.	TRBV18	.	TGTGCCAGCTCACCCTATAGCGGATCGAACAATGAGCAGTTCTTC	CASSPYSGSNNEQFF
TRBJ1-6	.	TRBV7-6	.	TGTGCCAGCAGCTTAAAAGGGGTTCAGTATAATTCACCCCTCCACTTT	CASSLKGVQYNSPLHF
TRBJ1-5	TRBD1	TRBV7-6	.	TGTGCCAGCAGCCCGGACAGGGCCCATCAGCCCCAGCATTTT	CASSPDRAHQPQHF
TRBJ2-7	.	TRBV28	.	TGTGCCAGCAGTTTGGTAGGGGGAATGAACGAGCAGTACTTC	CASSLVGGMNEQYF
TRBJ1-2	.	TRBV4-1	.	TGCGCCAGCAGCCAAGAGGGGGGTCCTAACTATGGCTACACCTTC	CASSQEGGPNYGYTF